Shown below are 18 T cell receptor beta chains from a single sample sequenced in a study of blood T cells in healthy people across ages. A sample-barcoded 5' primer and a J-beta primer mix were used in a second PCR of roughly 7 to 12 cycles. TCRdb reprocessed the 5' RACE reads via MiXCR and lists one record per CDR3 protein. This sample yields more than 500,000 distinct CDR3 sequences, of which roughly a quarter are seen a single time; approximately 3.7% belongs to the top ten. A further study also used this sample, focusing on T cells of mothers and their children.

Specimen: blood. The source of these receptors is a boy younger than 10 in good health.

The gene calls are TRBV19 and TRBJ2-5; TRBD2 is a possible D gene (5 bases). Trimming shortened V by 6 bases and J by 4 bases, and 18 bases separated the two germline ends. The CDR3 sequence is 15 residues long. CDR1 is LNHDA and CDR2 is SQIVND in the germline V gene (reference sequence). In DNA form, the CDR3 reads TGTGCCAGTAGCCAGCGACCTGGACGGGGAGAGACCCAGTACTTC. Translated: CASSQRPGRGETQYF.

This chain connects TRBV30 to TRBJ2-5; D unresolved. V was pared by 2 bases and J by 5 bases, with 6 bases between. Germline V gene data show CDR1 as GTSNPN and CDR2 as SVGIG (reference sequence). The CDR3 is made up of 11 amino acids. The CDR3 is CAWSSRETQYF. Here the CDR3 DNA reads TGTGCCTGGAGTTCAAGGGAGACCCAGTACTTC.

The chain joins TRBV24-1 to TRBJ2-7, with TRBD2 matching over 12 bases. The trim removed 10 bases at V and 1 base at J, leaving 1 base unmatched. Per the germline V gene, CDR1 is KGHDR and CDR2 is SFDVKD. The CDR3 totals 13 residues. Here the CDR3 DNA reads TGTGCCACTGGACTAGCGGGATCCTACGAGCAGTACTTC. Its translation: CATGLAGSYEQYF.

J is TRBJ2-3 and V is TRBV6-1; 8 bases fit TRBD1. This CDR3 comprises 16 residues. Losses at the gene ends were 2 bases for V and 3 bases for J; bases not matched to a gene: 7. CDR1 MNHNS and CDR2 SASEGT come from the germline V gene. The CDR3 DNA reads as TGTGCCAGCAGTGAACCATCAGGGGGCGGGACAGATACGCAGTATTTT. Encoded protein: CASSEPSGGGTDTQYF.

The chain combines TRBV7-9 with TRBJ1-4; no definite D call. The germline CDR1 and CDR2 sequences are SEHNR and FQNEAQ (reference sequence). This CDR3 has 14 amino acids. Deletions cut 3 bases from V and 8 bases from J, with 13 bases between. This chain's CDR3 is CASSFGSGSEKLFF. In nucleotides, the CDR3 is TGTGCCAGCAGCTTTGGAAGCGGGTCCGAAAAACTGTTTTTT.

This rearrangement joins TRBV12-3 or TRBV12-4 to TRBJ2-3; TRBD1 might be the D (5 bases). The CDR3 length is 11 residues. Trimming stripped 9 bases from V and 4 bases from J, with 8 bases between. CDR3 region: CARGVADTQYF. CDR3 sequence (DNA): TGTGCCAGAGGGGTCGCAGATACGCAGTATTTT.

The sample holds a few counts of this clonotype. The chain is built from TRBV7-2 and TRBJ1-1; D might be TRBD1 (5 bases). The CDR3 consists of 14 residues. Germline V gene data show CDR1 as SGHTA and CDR2 as FQGNSA. Between the trimmed V and J ends, which lost 7 bases and 1 base, there was a span of 13 bases. The CDR3 DNA follows: TGTGCCAGCACCCTCAGGGTGGGGAACACTGAAGCTTTCTTT. Its protein product is CASTLRVGNTEAFF.

In this sample, this clonotype turned up a few times. The genes are TRBV7-2 and TRBJ1-4; 7 bases line up with TRBD1. Looked up from germline, CDR1 is SGHTA and CDR2 is FQGNSA. After removal of 5 bases from V and 0 bases from J, the junction contained 9 bases not matched to a gene. CDR3 length equals 17 residues. CDR3 sequence (DNA): TGTGCCAGCAGCCCACAGCCCGGGACAGCAACTAATGAAAAACTGTTTTTT. This translates into CASSPQPGTATNEKLFF. The whole variable domain, filled in from reference TRBV7-2 and TRBJ1-4, reads GAGVSQSPSNKVTEKGKDVELRCDPISGHTALYWYRQSLGQGLEFLIYFQGNSAPDKSGLPSDRFSAERTGGSVSTLTIQRTQQEDSAVYLCASSPQPGTATNEKLFFGSGTQLSVL.

V is TRBV10-3 and J is TRBJ2-1; no firm D call. Per the germline V gene, CDR1 is ENHRY and CDR2 is SYGVKD. There are 15 residues in the CDR3. Trimming took 6 bases from V and 0 from J, leaving 12 bases between them. The CDR3: CAIRKTRSSYNEQFF. The CDR3 DNA is TGTGCCATCAGAAAGACTCGAAGCTCCTACAATGAGCAGTTCTTC.

This clonotype occurred a few times. The chain has TRBV6-6 and TRBJ2-1, with 10 positions matching TRBD2. The V segment lost 2 bases and the J segment 3 bases; nucleotides outside the gene matches: 1. Looked up from germline, CDR1 is MNHNY and CDR2 is SVGAGI (reference sequence). The length of the CDR3 is 15 residues. The CDR3 reads CASSYKRGGYNEQFF. The CDR3 DNA sequence: TGTGCCAGCAGTTACAAGCGGGGGGGCTACAATGAGCAGTTCTTC.

V usage is TRBV10-2 and J usage is TRBJ1-2, with a weak D call TRBD1 (6 bases). The CDR3 is made up of 13 amino acids. Deletions cut 5 bases from V and 5 bases from J, with 12 bases between. Per germline, CDR1 WSHSY and CDR2 SAAADI. The DNA of the CDR3 is TGCGCCAGCAGTTCTGACAGGATTTATGGCTACACCTTC. Protein sequence: CASSSDRIYGYTF.

In nucleotides, the CDR3 is TGTGCCAGCAGTTCTGACTTCTCCTACGAGCAGTACTTC. It translates to CASSSDFSYEQYF. J is TRBJ2-7 and V is TRBV7-2, with no clear D. V was pared by 6 bases and J by 0 bases, with 9 bases between. Germline V lookup: CDR1 SGHTA, CDR2 FQGNSA. The CDR3 runs to 13 residues.

This clonotype was detected a few times. CDR3 in amino acids: CSARDRGRPSYNSPLHF. CDR3 DNA sequence: TGCAGTGCTAGGGACAGGGGGCGCCCCTCCTATAATTCACCCCTCCACTTT. The V call is TRBV20-1, the J call TRBJ1-6, with 11 bases that match TRBD1. The CDR3 contains 17 residues. Germline V CDR1 and CDR2: DFQATT, SNEGSKA (reference sequence). Trimming at V came to 3 bases and at J to 0 bases, leaving 4 bases not matched to a gene.

This clonotype was detected only a few times. This chain's CDR3 is CASSVYSGRALYEQYF. In DNA form, the CDR3 reads TGTGCCAGCAGCGTCTACAGCGGGAGGGCCTTATACGAGCAGTACTTC. This sequence joins TRBV7-8 and TRBJ2-7; TRBD2 matches at 10 bases. Germline CDR1 reads SGHVS; CDR2 reads FQNEAQ. This CDR3 contains 16 residues. Trimming at V came to 5 bases and at J to 4 bases, leaving 11 bases not matched to a gene.

The V call is TRBV3-1, the J call TRBJ2-3; 12 bases map to TRBD2. Per germline, CDR1 LGHDT and CDR2 YNNKEL (reference sequence). V shed 0 bases, J shed 0 bases, and the junction held 7 bases outside the gene matches. The CDR3 has 19 amino acids. The CDR3 here is CASSQELYGLAGSTDTQYF. The DNA of the CDR3 is TGTGCCAGCAGCCAAGAGCTTTACGGACTAGCGGGGAGCACAGATACGCAGTATTTT.

Only one count was recorded for this clonotype. The chain couples TRBV5-1 to TRBJ2-7; D gene ambiguous. V dropped 0 bases and J dropped 2 bases, with 18 bases sitting between them. CDR1 SGHRS and CDR2 YFSETQ come from the germline V gene. CDR3 length equals 17 residues. In DNA, the CDR3 is TGCGCCAGCAGCTTGGCCGGCAGCAGCATGGAAACCTACGAGCAGTACTTC. Translating it yields CASSLAGSSMETYEQYF.

The table lists this clonotype with a few counts. The V call is TRBV10-3, the J call TRBJ2-5; 9 bases match TRBD1. In germline, CDR1 is ENHRY, CDR2 SYGVKD. V was clipped by 6 bases and J by 5 bases; unmatched bases: 10. The CDR3 runs to 15 residues. CDR3 in DNA: TGTGCCATCAGGGGTCAAGGGACAGGGATCGAGACCCAGTACTTC. Translation gives CAIRGQGTGIETQYF.

This clonotype has ten or more counts. The V and J genes are TRBV19 and TRBJ2-2; tentatively, D is TRBD1 (5 bases). The V and J ends lost 9 bases and 1 base respectively, with 12 bases between them. The germline CDR1 and CDR2 sequences are LNHDA and SQIVND (reference sequence). The CDR3 totals 14 residues. The CDR3 sequence: CASSPDRNTGELFF. The CDR3 DNA sequence: TGTGCCAGCTCACCTGACAGGAACACCGGGGAGCTGTTTTTT.